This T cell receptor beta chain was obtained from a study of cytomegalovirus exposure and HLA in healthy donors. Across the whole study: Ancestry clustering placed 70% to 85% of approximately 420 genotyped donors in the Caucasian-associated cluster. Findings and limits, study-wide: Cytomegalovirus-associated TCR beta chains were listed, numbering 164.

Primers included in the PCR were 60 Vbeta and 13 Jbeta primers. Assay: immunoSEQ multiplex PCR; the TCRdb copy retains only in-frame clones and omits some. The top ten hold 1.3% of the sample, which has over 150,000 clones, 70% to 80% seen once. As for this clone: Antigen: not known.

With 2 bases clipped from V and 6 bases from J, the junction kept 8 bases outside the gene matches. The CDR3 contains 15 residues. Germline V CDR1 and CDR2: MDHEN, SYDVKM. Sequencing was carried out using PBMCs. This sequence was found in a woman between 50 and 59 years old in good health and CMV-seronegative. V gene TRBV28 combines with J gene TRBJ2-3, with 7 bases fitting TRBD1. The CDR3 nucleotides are TGTGCCAGCAGTTTAGGAACAGGGGCTTTGGATACGCAGTATTTT. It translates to CASSLGTGALDTQYF.